The source of this TCR beta chain is a study of cytomegalovirus exposure and HLA in healthy donors. Trimming stripped 9 bases from V and 1 base from J, with 21 bases between. CDR3 length equals 16 residues. The germline CDR1 and CDR2 sequences are KGHSH and LQKENI. PCR amplification relied on 60 Vbeta primers (plus 13 Jbeta primers). TCRdb's table, derived via immunoSEQ multiplex PCR, lists solely in-frame clones and lacks some. The sample yields about 150,000 clones, around 75% seen once. Remarks on this clone: Its antigen is unknown.

Study results and limitations: In a later analysis, most CMV-associated TCR beta chains appeared HLA-restricted.

This receptor was identified in a man in his 60s in good health and CMV-seronegative. Sequencing input: PBMCs. This chain connects TRBV18 to TRBJ1-1; perhaps TRBD1 as D (6 bases). This CDR3 reads CASMLFGQSRNTEAFF. The CDR3 coding sequence is TGTGCCAGTATGTTATTTGGACAGTCGAGGAACACTGAAGCTTTCTTT.